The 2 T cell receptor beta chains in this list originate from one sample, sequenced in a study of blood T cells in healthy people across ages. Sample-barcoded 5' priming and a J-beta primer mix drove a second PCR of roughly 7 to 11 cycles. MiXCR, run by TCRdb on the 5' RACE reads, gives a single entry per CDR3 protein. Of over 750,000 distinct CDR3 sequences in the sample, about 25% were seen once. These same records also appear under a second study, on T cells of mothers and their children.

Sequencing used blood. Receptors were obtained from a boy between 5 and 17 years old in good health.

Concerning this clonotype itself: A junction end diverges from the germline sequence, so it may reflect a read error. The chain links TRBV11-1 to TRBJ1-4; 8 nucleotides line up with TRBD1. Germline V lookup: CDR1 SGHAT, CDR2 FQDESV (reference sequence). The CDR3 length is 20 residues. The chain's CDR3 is CVSSSTSGTGQLATNEKLFF. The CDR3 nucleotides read TGTGTCAGCAGCTCCACATCCGGGACAGGACAACTTGCGACTAATGAAAAACTGTTTTTT.

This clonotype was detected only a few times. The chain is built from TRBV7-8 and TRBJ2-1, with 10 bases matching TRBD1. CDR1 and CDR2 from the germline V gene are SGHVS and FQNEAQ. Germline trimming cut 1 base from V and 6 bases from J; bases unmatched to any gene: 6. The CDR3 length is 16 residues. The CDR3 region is CASSLVWTGGINEQFF. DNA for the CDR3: TGTGCCAGCAGCTTAGTTTGGACAGGGGGAATCAATGAGCAGTTCTTC.